Listed here are 12 T cell receptor beta chains from one sample, sequenced in a study of T cell responses to AZD1222 COVID-19 vaccine (dated by TCRdb to about 2021). What the time point label conveys for this sample: about 28 days (+/-7) after the second vaccine dose. The treatment or condition label, as the study defines it: meningococcal conjugate vaccine given as trial control. Libraries were made using the immunoSEQ multiplex PCR assay. As stored in TCRdb, this immuneACCESS dataset retains in-frame rearrangements with V and J assigned. A fraction of the clones does not appear; measured against another copy, unresolved V genes explain less than half of the discrepancy, and the remainder lacks a known reason. For this sample there are about 180,000 clones; more than 80% appear just once. The ten largest clones capture 3.5% to 4.5% of the sample. Here the sequenced sample was peripheral blood, taken 28 days after the second dose of the MenACWY control vaccine. The receptors were gathered from an adult who received the MenACWY meningococcal vaccine as a control.

As regards this clone: Distinct nucleotide sequences in the sample also encode this CDR3. V gene TRBV28 combines with J gene TRBJ2-2, with 7 bases fitting TRBD1. The trim removed 2 bases at V and 2 bases at J, leaving 2 bases unmatched. Per germline, CDR1 MDHEN and CDR2 SYDVKM. CDR3 length: 15 residues. CDR3: CASSLRQGNTGELFF. CDR3 bases: TGTGCCAGCAGTTTAAGACAGGGCAACACCGGGGAGCTGTTTTTT.

The rearrangement links TRBV19 to TRBJ1-1; 9 nucleotides align to TRBD1. Looked up from germline, CDR1 is LNHDA and CDR2 is SQIVND (reference sequence). The CDR3 is 17 residues long. J gave up 0 bases and V 9 bases, and 14 bases lay outside the gene matches. CDR3 DNA sequence: TGTGCCAGCTTACCGGGACAGGGTTTGTCATTGAACACTGAAGCTTTCTTT. Protein sequence: CASLPGQGLSLNTEAFF.

The chain is built from TRBV27 and TRBJ2-7, with 9 bases that match TRBD1. The CDR3 has 15 amino acids. CDR1 is MNHEY and CDR2 is SMNVEV in the germline V gene (reference sequence). V shed 2 bases, J shed 4 bases, and the junction held 6 bases outside the gene matches. The CDR3 nucleotides are TGTGCCAGCAGTTTAGTGGCCGGGACAGGGTACGAGCAGTACTTC. Translation: CASSLVAGTGYEQYF.

The genes are TRBV4-2 and TRBJ2-1, with TRBD2 matching 7 bases. The V gene end was trimmed by 4 bases and the J gene end by 5 bases; junction bases not matched to a gene: 14. The germline V gene encodes CDR1 LGHNA and CDR2 YNFKEQ. The CDR3 extends over 17 amino acids. The CDR3 coding sequence is TGTGCCAGCAGCCCAGCAAATTGGGCTAGCGGACACAATGAGCAGTTCTTC. Protein product: CASSPANWASGHNEQFF.

The chain is built from TRBV4-3 and TRBJ2-3; 11 nucleotides line up with TRBD2. V lost 0 bases to trimming and J lost 8 bases; unmatched junction nucleotides: 13. Per the germline V gene, CDR1 is LGHNA and CDR2 is YSLEER. The CDR3 length is 18 residues. CDR3 nucleotide sequence: TGCGCCAGCAGCCAAGATTCCCCAACTAGCGGGAGTTTAGCTACGCAGTATTTT. This gives the protein CASSQDSPTSGSLATQYF.

The J gene is TRBJ1-5, the V gene TRBV9; D is perhaps TRBD1 (5 bases). Germline CDR1 SGDLS, CDR2 YYNGEE. V was trimmed by 1 base and J by 0 bases, leaving 8 bases between them. CDR3 length: 15 amino acids. CDR3 DNA: TGTGCCAGCAGCGTAAGCGGGGGTAGCAATCAGCCCCAGCATTTT. It yields the protein CASSVSGGSNQPQHF.

The CDR3 DNA reads TGTGCCAGCACGGCAGACAGGGGGCAGTCCTACGAGCAGTACTTC. This sequence encodes CASTADRGQSYEQYF. The chain recombines TRBV18 with TRBJ2-7; 10 bases are shared with TRBD1. The germline V gene has CDR1 KGHSH and CDR2 LQKENI. The CDR3 consists of 15 residues. Losses at the gene ends were 8 bases for V and 1 base for J; bases not matched to a gene: 8.

The V and J genes are TRBV30 and TRBJ2-2; D may match TRBD1 or TRBD2 (6 bases each). Germline V lookup: CDR1 GTSNPN, CDR2 SVGIG (reference sequence). The V gene lost 5 bases and the J gene lost 2 bases, with 9 bases spanning the gap. This CDR3 contains 13 residues. The CDR3, as DNA: TGTGCCTGGGGAGGGGGTAACACCGGGGAGCTGTTTTTT. Translation gives CAWGGGNTGELFF.

V and J are TRBV7-3 and TRBJ2-7, with 10 bases fitting TRBD2. Germline V CDR1 and CDR2: SGHTA, FQGTGA. V was clipped by 2 bases and J by 5 bases; unmatched bases: 6. The CDR3 is 15 residues long. CDR3: CASSLSASGSNEQYF. The CDR3 region has the DNA TGTGCCAGCAGCTTATCTGCTAGCGGGAGTAACGAGCAGTACTTC.

The chain is built from TRBV30 and TRBJ2-2, with D perhaps TRBD1 or TRBD2 (5 bases each). Between the trimmed V and J ends, which lost 4 bases and 6 bases, there was a span of 9 bases. Germline V gene data show CDR1 as GTSNPN and CDR2 as SVGIG (reference sequence). The CDR3 length is 12 residues. The CDR3 DNA sequence: TGTGCCTGGACGAGGGGTGCCGGGGAGCTGTTTTTT. This encodes CAWTRGAGELFF.

The V and J genes are TRBV4-1 and TRBJ1-2; 8 positions match TRBD1. The V segment lost 3 bases and the J segment 6 bases; nucleotides outside the gene matches: 3. The CDR3 sequence is 13 residues long. Germline V gene sequence: CDR1 MGHRA, CDR2 YSYEKL. The CDR3 spells CASSQTGVNGYTF. For the CDR3, the DNA is TGCGCCAGCAGCCAGACAGGGGTTAATGGCTACACCTTC.

This chain joins TRBV27 and TRBJ1-5, with D possibly being TRBD1 (5 bases). Per the germline V gene, CDR1 is MNHEY and CDR2 is SMNVEV (reference sequence). CDR3 length: 13 amino acids. The V and J ends lost 5 bases and 3 bases respectively, with 8 bases between them. The CDR3 sequence: CASSLTVNQPQHF. The CDR3, as DNA: TGTGCCAGCAGTCTGACAGTCAATCAGCCCCAGCATTTT.